The 14 T cell receptor beta chains below all came from one sample that was sequenced in a study of post-analysis software for immune sequencing data. Broader study findings: In patients, TRBV5-6, TRBV5-1 and TRBV20-1 belonged to roughly 5 TRBV segments found more frequently than in controls.

For these TCRs, the target antigens are not known. Unique molecular identifiers tagged the TCR beta cDNA libraries. TCRdb re-called the PCR reads through MiXCR, storing one row per CDR3 protein. The repertoire includes about 430,000 distinct CDR3 sequences, 35% to 45% of them detected once, and 7.6% sits in the top ten. The sequenced sample consisted of blood. Receptors originate from a girl aged 2-10 years with multiple sclerosis.

Ten or more counts support this clonotype. The chain uses TRBV29-1 and TRBJ2-3; D gene ambiguous. Germline CDR1 and CDR2: SQVTM and ANQGSEA. The ends were cut back, 4 bases at V and 4 bases at J, with 6 bases in the middle. The CDR3 has 11 amino acids. The CDR3 DNA sequence: TGCAGCGTTGGAGAGGCAGATACGCAGTATTTT. As protein: CSVGEADTQYF.

This clonotype was seen only a few times. V usage is TRBV28 and J usage is TRBJ2-5; TRBD2 matches 7 bases. Germline CDR1 is MDHEN and CDR2 is SYDVKM. V was clipped by 5 bases and J by 1 base; unmatched bases: 4. The CDR3 has 14 residues. The CDR3 sequence: CASSTSGTQETQYF. The CDR3 bases are TGTGCCAGCAGTACCAGCGGGACCCAAGAGACCCAGTACTTC.

This chain connects TRBV20-1 to TRBJ2-7, with TRBD1 matching over 9 bases. The V gene's germline CDR1 is DFQATT and CDR2 SNEGSKA (reference sequence). The CDR3 totals 18 residues. The V gene end was trimmed by 6 bases and the J gene end by 4 bases; junction bases not matched to a gene: 22. CDR3 region: CSARDPNRDRVWGYEQYF. As DNA, the CDR3 is TGCAGTGCGAGGGACCCCAACCGGGACAGGGTATGGGGGTACGAGCAGTACTTC.

This clonotype appeared a few times. This sequence joins TRBV5-1 and TRBJ2-1; TRBD2 matches 11 bases. With the DNA end fitting TRBJ2-7 better, the J assignment may be wrong. The CDR3 has 15 amino acids. CDR1 is SGHRS and CDR2 is YFSETQ in the germline V gene. The CDR3 protein is CASSYGLAGSYEQYF. The CDR3 DNA sequence: TGCGCCAGCAGCTATGGACTAGCGGGTTCCTACGAGCAGTACTTC.

This clonotype was seen only a few times. The chain combines TRBV7-9 with TRBJ2-1; possibly TRBD1 for D (6 bases). The V gene lost 9 bases and the J gene lost 0 bases, with 12 bases spanning the gap. The CDR3 runs to 14 residues. Germline CDR1 is SEHNR and CDR2 is FQNEAQ (reference sequence). In DNA form, the CDR3 reads TGTGCCAGGTCGGACAGCACCTCCTACAATGAGCAGTTCTTC. It codes for CARSDSTSYNEQFF.

CDR3 bases: TGTGCCAGCAGTCAAGGGACACCTTATGGCTACACCTTC. It encodes CASSQGTPYGYTF. This chain joins TRBV28 and TRBJ1-2, with D possibly matching TRBD1 (6 bases). Deletions cut 5 bases from V and 5 bases from J, with 12 bases between. Germline V gene lookup returns CDR1 MDHEN and CDR2 SYDVKM. The CDR3 is 13 amino acids.

In this sample, this clonotype turned up a few times. V usage is TRBV20-1 and J usage is TRBJ2-1; possible D gene TRBD2, 5 bases. Germline values: CDR1 DFQATT, CDR2 SNEGSKA (reference sequence). This CDR3 is 14 amino acids long. V was trimmed by 5 bases and J by 6 bases, leaving 17 bases between them. The CDR3 protein is CSAVPGRGPNEQFF. For the CDR3, the DNA is TGCAGTGCTGTACCAGGCAGAGGGCCCAATGAGCAGTTCTTC.

This chain uses TRBV10-1 with TRBJ1-4; D is unclear. Germline V gives CDR1 WNHNN, CDR2 SYGVQD (reference sequence). This CDR3 has 14 amino acids. With 0 bases removed from V and 10 bases from J, the gap between germline ends came to 12 bases. CDR3: CASSESATGRKLFF. As DNA, the CDR3 is TGCGCCAGCAGTGAGTCAGCGACGGGTCGAAAACTGTTTTTT.

Only a few counts were recorded for this clonotype. Here the CDR3 DNA reads TGCAGCGTTCGTGGGGGGGCTTCCTACGAGCAGTACTTC. Protein product: CSVRGGASYEQYF. The chain employs TRBV29-1 and TRBJ2-7; a possible D gene is TRBD2 (7 bases). Germline loops: CDR1 SQVTM, CDR2 ANQGSEA. This CDR3 is 13 amino acids long. V gave up 5 bases and J gave up 1 base, with 12 bases separating them.

This clonotype came up a few times. In nucleotides, the CDR3 is TGCAGTGCTAGGGCCGAACTAAGCAGGGGAAGGGAGACCCAGTACTTC. Its protein is CSARAELSRGRETQYF. The gene calls are TRBV20-1 and TRBJ2-5; tentatively, D is TRBD1 (6 bases). The V and J ends lost 3 bases and 5 bases respectively, with 22 bases between them. CDR3 length: 16 amino acids. The germline CDR1 and CDR2 sequences are DFQATT and SNEGSKA (reference sequence).

This rearrangement joins TRBV6-5 to TRBJ2-3; 8 bases align to TRBD2. This CDR3 is built from 16 residues. The germline V gene has CDR1 MNHEY and CDR2 SVGAGI. With V trimmed by 6 bases and J by 0 bases, 8 bases remained unmatched. The CDR3: CASSLRGGRSTDTQYF. The DNA of the CDR3 is TGTGCCAGCAGCCTTCGGGGCGGGAGGAGCACAGATACGCAGTATTTT.

This clonotype was observed a handful of times. The chain carries TRBV15 and TRBJ2-7, with D perhaps matching TRBD2 (5 bases). The CDR3 covers 13 residues. Between the trimmed V and J ends, which lost 8 bases and 0 bases, there was a span of 11 bases. CDR1 is LNHNV and CDR2 is YYDKDF in the germline V gene (reference sequence). The CDR3 loop is CATRPSSSYEQYF. CDR3 sequence (DNA): TGTGCCACCCGTCCTAGCAGCTCCTACGAGCAGTACTTC.

This clonotype was seen more than once but under ten times. The chain carries TRBV24-1 and TRBJ2-1; 7 nucleotides line up with TRBD1. The germline V gene encodes CDR1 KGHDR and CDR2 SFDVKD. Trimming cost V 3 bases and J 0 bases; bases outside gene matches: 4. CDR3 length: 16 residues. Written as DNA, the CDR3 is TGTGCCACCAGTGATATTACAGGGGACTCCTACAATGAGCAGTTCTTC. Protein sequence: CATSDITGDSYNEQFF.

The table lists this clonotype with a few counts. The rearrangement joins TRBV5-1 to TRBJ2-7; 8 nucleotides line up with TRBD1. J was trimmed by 5 bases and V by 0 bases; bases with no gene match: 13. CDR3 size: 17 residues. Germline V gene data show CDR1 as SGHRS and CDR2 as YFSETQ. CDR3 sequence reads: CASSLGQGMSLRDEQYF. The CDR3 nucleotides read TGCGCCAGCAGCTTGGGACAGGGGATGAGTCTAAGAGACGAGCAGTACTTC.